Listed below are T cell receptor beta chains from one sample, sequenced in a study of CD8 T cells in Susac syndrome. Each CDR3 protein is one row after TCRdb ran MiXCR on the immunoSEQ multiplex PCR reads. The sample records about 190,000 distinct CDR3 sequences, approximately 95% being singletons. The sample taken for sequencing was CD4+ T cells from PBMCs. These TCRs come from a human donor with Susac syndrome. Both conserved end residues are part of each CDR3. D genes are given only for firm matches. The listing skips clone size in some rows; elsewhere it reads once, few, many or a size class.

CDR3 protein: CASSRYRGLAEAFF
CDR3 DNA: TGTGCCAGCAGTCGGTACAGGGGGCTTGCTGAAGCTTTCTTT
clone size: -
J gene: TRBJ1-1
V gene: TRBV27
D gene: TRBD1

CDR3 protein: CASSLEGGYSPLHF
CDR3 DNA: TGCGCCAGCAGCTTGGAAGGGGGCTATTCACCCCTCCACTTT
clone size: -
J gene: TRBJ1-6
V gene: TRBV5-1
D gene: TRBD1

CDR3 protein: CASSSPGQGIYEQYF
CDR3 DNA: TGTGCCAGCAGCTCACCAGGACAGGGGATTTACGAGCAGTACTTC
clone size: -
J gene: TRBJ2-7
V gene: TRBV12-3/TRBV12-4
D gene: TRBD1

CDR3 protein: CASTFQGVVSGANVLTF
CDR3 DNA: TGTGCCAGCACCTTTCAGGGGGTAGTCTCTGGGGCCAACGTCCTGACTTTC
clone size: -
J gene: TRBJ2-6
V gene: TRBV2
D gene: TRBD1

CDR3 protein: CAGGQIQETQYF
CDR3 DNA: TGTGCCGGAGGACAGATCCAAGAGACCCAGTACTTC
clone size: -
J gene: TRBJ2-5
V gene: TRBV30
D gene: -

CDR3 protein: CASSLWSLAAFF
CDR3 DNA: TGTGCCAGCAGTTTATGGTCTCTCGCGGCTTTCTTT
clone size: -
J gene: TRBJ1-1
V gene: TRBV28
D gene: -

CDR3 protein: CASRGYRATNEKLFF
CDR3 DNA: TGTGCCAGCAGGGGCTATAGGGCAACTAATGAAAAACTGTTTTTT
clone size: -
J gene: TRBJ1-4
V gene: TRBV2
D gene: -

CDR3 protein: CASSVRAVLRGTEAFF
CDR3 DNA: TGTGCCAGCAGCGTCCGGGCCGTACTCCGAGGCACTGAAGCTTTCTTT
clone size: -
J gene: TRBJ1-1
V gene: TRBV7-2
D gene: -

CDR3 protein: CATSEPGQGITDTQYF
CDR3 DNA: TGTGCCACCAGTGAACCCGGACAGGGGATCACAGATACGCAGTATTTT
clone size: -
J gene: TRBJ2-3
V gene: TRBV24-1
D gene: TRBD1

CDR3 protein: CASRKLAGTKWGKNIQYF
CDR3 DNA: TGTGCCAGCAGAAAGCTAGCGGGGACTAAATGGGGCAAAAACATTCAGTACTTC
clone size: -
J gene: TRBJ2-4
V gene: TRBV28
D gene: TRBD2

CDR3 protein: CATRTGYQETQYF
CDR3 DNA: TGTGCCACCAGGACGGGGTACCAAGAGACCCAGTACTTC
clone size: -
J gene: TRBJ2-5
V gene: TRBV15
D gene: -

CDR3 protein: CASSLRLASNQETQYF
CDR3 DNA: TGTGCCAGCAGCTTACGGTTGGCGAGTAACCAAGAGACCCAGTACTTC
clone size: -
J gene: TRBJ2-5
V gene: TRBV11-1
D gene: -

CDR3 protein: CASSGRTATEAFF
CDR3 DNA: TGTGCCAGCAGTGGCCGGACAGCCACTGAAGCTTTCTTT
clone size: -
J gene: TRBJ1-1
V gene: TRBV6-1
D gene: -

CDR3 protein: CASSSGQTNEKLFF
CDR3 DNA: TGTGCCAGCAGCTCCGGACAGACTAATGAAAAACTGTTTTTT
clone size: -
J gene: TRBJ1-4
V gene: TRBV7-9
D gene: -

CDR3 protein: CASSKGPGDTQYF
CDR3 DNA: TGTGCCAGCAGCAAAGGCCCAGGAGATACGCAGTATTTT
clone size: -
J gene: TRBJ2-3
V gene: TRBV9
D gene: -

CDR3 protein: CAWSVGAVEYF
CDR3 DNA: TGTGCCTGGAGTGTAGGGGCAGTTGAGTACTTC
clone size: -
J gene: TRBJ2-7
V gene: TRBV30
D gene: -

CDR3 protein: CASSFWSGTYEKLFF
CDR3 DNA: TGTGCCAGCAGTTTTTGGTCAGGGACATATGAAAAACTGTTTTTT
clone size: -
J gene: TRBJ1-4
V gene: TRBV12-3/TRBV12-4
D gene: -

CDR3 protein: CSARPQGRKTGELFF
CDR3 DNA: TGCAGTGCTAGGCCACAGGGGCGCAAGACCGGGGAGCTGTTTTTT
clone size: -
J gene: TRBJ2-2
V gene: TRBV20-1
D gene: TRBD1

CDR3 protein: CAWSVPSTYEQYF
CDR3 DNA: TGTGCCTGGAGTGTTCCCTCGACTTACGAGCAGTACTTC
clone size: once
J gene: TRBJ2-7
V gene: TRBV30
D gene: -

CDR3 protein: CASSQTGQTQETQYF
CDR3 DNA: TGTGCCAGCAGCCAGACGGGACAGACCCAAGAGACCCAGTACTTC
clone size: -
J gene: TRBJ2-5
V gene: TRBV12-3/TRBV12-4
D gene: TRBD1

CDR3 protein: CSARLAGEFSEQFF
CDR3 DNA: TGCAGTGCTAGGCTAGCGGGGGAGTTTAGTGAGCAGTTCTTC
clone size: -
J gene: TRBJ2-1
V gene: TRBV20-1
D gene: TRBD2

CDR3 protein: CASSRTSGYEQYF
CDR3 DNA: TGTGCCAGCAGCCGGACTAGCGGGTACGAGCAGTACTTC
clone size: -
J gene: TRBJ2-7
V gene: TRBV6-5
D gene: TRBD2

CDR3 protein: CASSNSGTVPGAFF
CDR3 DNA: TGTGCCAGCAGTAATAGTGGGACAGTCCCCGGGGCTTTCTTT
clone size: -
J gene: TRBJ1-1
V gene: TRBV7-2
D gene: TRBD1

CDR3 protein: CSASRQPVYNEQFF
CDR3 DNA: TGCAGTGCTAGTCGGCAGCCTGTATACAATGAGCAGTTCTTC
clone size: -
J gene: TRBJ2-1
V gene: TRBV20-1
D gene: -

CDR3 protein: CASAPGGANYGYTF
CDR3 DNA: TGTGCCAGCGCCCCCGGGGGCGCCAACTATGGCTACACCTTC
clone size: -
J gene: TRBJ1-2
V gene: TRBV9
D gene: -

CDR3 protein: CASSPGTGKNQPQHF
CDR3 DNA: TGTGCCAGCTCACCAGGGACAGGGAAAAATCAGCCCCAGCATTTT
clone size: -
J gene: TRBJ1-5
V gene: TRBV18
D gene: TRBD1

CDR3 protein: CASSLDRAEKLFF
CDR3 DNA: TGCGCCAGCAGCTTGGACAGGGCTGAAAAACTGTTTTTT
clone size: -
J gene: TRBJ1-4
V gene: TRBV5-1
D gene: -

CDR3 protein: CSARDPRATDEQYF
CDR3 DNA: TGCAGTGCTAGAGATCCGAGGGCGACGGACGAGCAGTACTTC
clone size: -
J gene: TRBJ2-7
V gene: TRBV20-1
D gene: -

CDR3 protein: CASRFGGSDTQYF
CDR3 DNA: TGTGCCAGCAGATTCGGGGGCTCGGATACGCAGTATTTT
clone size: -
J gene: TRBJ2-3
V gene: TRBV3-1
D gene: -

CDR3 protein: CASRGGRQAYQETQYF
CDR3 DNA: TGTGCCAGCAGAGGGGGTAGACAGGCCTACCAAGAGACCCAGTACTTC
clone size: -
J gene: TRBJ2-5
V gene: TRBV7-9
D gene: -

CDR3 protein: CASSVGHSTDTQYF
CDR3 DNA: TGTGCCAGCAGCGTAGGACATAGCACAGATACGCAGTATTTT
clone size: -
J gene: TRBJ2-3
V gene: TRBV7-3
D gene: -

CDR3 protein: CASSPDSYQPQHF
CDR3 DNA: TGTGCCAGCAGCCCCGACAGTTATCAGCCCCAGCATTTT
clone size: -
J gene: TRBJ1-5
V gene: TRBV6-6
D gene: -

CDR3 protein: CASSLPQGRKYQETQYF
CDR3 DNA: TGTGCCAGCAGCCTCCCCCAAGGGAGGAAGTACCAAGAGACCCAGTACTTC
clone size: -
J gene: TRBJ2-5
V gene: TRBV3-1
D gene: -

CDR3 protein: CASSWTGKQETQYF
CDR3 DNA: TGCGCCAGCAGCTGGACAGGAAAACAAGAGACCCAGTACTTC
clone size: -
J gene: TRBJ2-5
V gene: TRBV5-1
D gene: TRBD1

CDR3 protein: CASSRSVGGYEQYF
CDR3 DNA: TGCGCCAGCAGCCGGTCGGTTGGTGGGTACGAGCAGTACTTC
clone size: -
J gene: TRBJ2-7
V gene: TRBV4-3
D gene: -

CDR3 protein: CASSLGGTGGDQETQYF
CDR3 DNA: TGTGCCAGCAGTTTGGGGGGGACAGGGGGCGATCAAGAGACCCAGTACTTC
clone size: -
J gene: TRBJ2-5
V gene: TRBV28
D gene: TRBD1

CDR3 protein: CASSRSGTGISGNTIYF
CDR3 DNA: TGTGCCAGCAGCCGATCCGGGACAGGGATCTCTGGAAACACCATATATTTT
clone size: -
J gene: TRBJ1-3
V gene: TRBV7-9
D gene: TRBD1

CDR3 protein: CASIQFDTEAFF
CDR3 DNA: TGTGCTAGTATCCAGTTTGACACTGAAGCTTTCTTT
clone size: -
J gene: TRBJ1-1
V gene: TRBV12-5
D gene: -

CDR3 protein: CASSFQGVPEQFF
CDR3 DNA: TGTGCCAGCAGCTTCCAGGGGGTACCGGAGCAGTTCTTC
clone size: -
J gene: TRBJ2-1
V gene: TRBV7-2
D gene: TRBD1

CDR3 protein: CSAREGTGGRGTQYF
CDR3 DNA: TGCAGTGCTAGAGAAGGGACAGGGGGCAGGGGGACCCAGTACTTC
clone size: -
J gene: TRBJ2-5
V gene: TRBV20-1
D gene: TRBD1

CDR3 protein: CASSIVWTGGYEQYF
CDR3 DNA: TGTGCCAGTAGTATAGTTTGGACAGGGGGCTACGAGCAGTACTTC
clone size: -
J gene: TRBJ2-7
V gene: TRBV19
D gene: TRBD1

CDR3 protein: CASSPPRGADQPQHF
CDR3 DNA: TGTGCCAGCTCACCACCGAGAGGGGCCGATCAGCCCCAGCATTTT
clone size: -
J gene: TRBJ1-5
V gene: TRBV18
D gene: -

CDR3 protein: CASSVETANTGELFF
CDR3 DNA: TGTGCCAGCAGCGTAGAGACGGCGAACACCGGGGAGCTGTTTTTT
clone size: -
J gene: TRBJ2-2
V gene: TRBV9
D gene: -

CDR3 protein: CASKVRGRSSEQYF
CDR3 DNA: TGTGCCAGTAAAGTCCGAGGCCGTTCGTCCGAGCAGTACTTC
clone size: -
J gene: TRBJ2-7
V gene: TRBV19
D gene: -

CDR3 protein: CSALTGGKKETQYF
CDR3 DNA: TGCAGTGCTCTTACCGGGGGAAAAAAAGAGACCCAGTACTTC
clone size: -
J gene: TRBJ2-5
V gene: TRBV20-1
D gene: -